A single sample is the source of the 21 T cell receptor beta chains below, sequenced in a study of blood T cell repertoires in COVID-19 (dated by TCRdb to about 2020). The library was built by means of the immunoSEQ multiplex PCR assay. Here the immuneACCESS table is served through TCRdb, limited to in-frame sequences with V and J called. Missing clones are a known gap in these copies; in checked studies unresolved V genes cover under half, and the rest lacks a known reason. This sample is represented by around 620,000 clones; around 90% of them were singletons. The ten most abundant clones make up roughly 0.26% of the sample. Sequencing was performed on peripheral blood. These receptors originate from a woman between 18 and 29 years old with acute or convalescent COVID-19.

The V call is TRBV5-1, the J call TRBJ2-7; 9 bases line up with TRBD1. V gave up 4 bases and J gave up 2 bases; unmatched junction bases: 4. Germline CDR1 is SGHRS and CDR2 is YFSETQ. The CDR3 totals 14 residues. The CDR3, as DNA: TGCGCCAGCAGCCGGACAGGGGCTGCCTACGAGCAGTACTTC. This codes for CASSRTGAAYEQYF.

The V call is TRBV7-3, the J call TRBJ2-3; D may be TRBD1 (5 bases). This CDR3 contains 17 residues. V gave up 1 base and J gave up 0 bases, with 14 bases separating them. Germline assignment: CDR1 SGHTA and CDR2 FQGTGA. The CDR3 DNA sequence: TGTGCCAGCAGCTTAAAAGGATGGGGCGGTAGCACAGATACGCAGTATTTT. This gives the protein CASSLKGWGGSTDTQYF.

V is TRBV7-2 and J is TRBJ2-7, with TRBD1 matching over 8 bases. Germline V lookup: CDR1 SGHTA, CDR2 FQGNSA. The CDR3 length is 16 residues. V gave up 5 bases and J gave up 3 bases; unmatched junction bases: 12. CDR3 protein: CASSHPRSTGDYEQYF. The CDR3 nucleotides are TGTGCCAGCAGCCATCCTCGGTCGACAGGGGACTACGAGCAGTACTTC.

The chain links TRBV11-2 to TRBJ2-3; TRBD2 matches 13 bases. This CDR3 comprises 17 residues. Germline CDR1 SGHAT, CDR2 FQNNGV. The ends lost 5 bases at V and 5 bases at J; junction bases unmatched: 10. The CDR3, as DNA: TGTGCCAGCAGCCCCCGGACTAGCGGGGGAATGGGAGATACGCAGTATTTT. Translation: CASSPRTSGGMGDTQYF. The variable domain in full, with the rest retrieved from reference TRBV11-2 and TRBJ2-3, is EAGVAQSPRYKIIEKRQSVAFWCNPISGHATLYWYQQILGQGPKLLIQFQNNGVVDDSQLPKDRFSAERLKGVDSTLKIQPAKLEDSAVYLCASSPRTSGGMGDTQYFGPGTRLTVL.

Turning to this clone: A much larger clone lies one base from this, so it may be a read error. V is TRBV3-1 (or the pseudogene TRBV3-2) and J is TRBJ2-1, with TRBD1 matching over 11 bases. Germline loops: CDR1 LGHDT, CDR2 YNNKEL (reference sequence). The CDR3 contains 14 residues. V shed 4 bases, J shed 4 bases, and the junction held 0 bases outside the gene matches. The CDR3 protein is CASSRDRGYNEQFF. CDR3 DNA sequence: TGTGCCAGCAGCCGGGACAGGGGGTACAATGAGCAGTTCTTC.

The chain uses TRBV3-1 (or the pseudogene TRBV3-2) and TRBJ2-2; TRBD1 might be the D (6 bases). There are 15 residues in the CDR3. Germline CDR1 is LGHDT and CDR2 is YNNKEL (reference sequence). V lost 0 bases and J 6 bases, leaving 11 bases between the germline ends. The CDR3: CASSQDGGIAGELFF. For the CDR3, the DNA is TGTGCCAGCAGCCAAGATGGGGGCATCGCCGGGGAGCTGTTTTTT.

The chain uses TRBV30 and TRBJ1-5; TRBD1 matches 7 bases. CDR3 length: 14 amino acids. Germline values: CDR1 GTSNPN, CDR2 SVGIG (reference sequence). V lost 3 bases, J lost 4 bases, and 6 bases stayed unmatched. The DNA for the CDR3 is TGTGCCTGGAGCGGAACAGGGGAGAATCAGCCCCAGCATTTT. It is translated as CAWSGTGENQPQHF.

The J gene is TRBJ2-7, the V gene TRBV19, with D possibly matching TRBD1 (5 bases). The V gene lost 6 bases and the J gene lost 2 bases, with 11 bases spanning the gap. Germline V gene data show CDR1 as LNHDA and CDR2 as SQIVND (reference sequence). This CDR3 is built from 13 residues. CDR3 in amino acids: CASSPGKTYEQYF. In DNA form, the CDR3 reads TGTGCCAGTAGCCCAGGGAAGACCTACGAGCAGTACTTC. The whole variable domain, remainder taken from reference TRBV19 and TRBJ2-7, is DGGITQSPKYLFRKEGQNVTLSCEQNLNHDAMYWYRQDPGQGLRLIYYSQIVNDFQKGDIAEGYSVSREKKESFPLTVTSAQKNPTAFYLCASSPGKTYEQYFGPGTRLTVT.

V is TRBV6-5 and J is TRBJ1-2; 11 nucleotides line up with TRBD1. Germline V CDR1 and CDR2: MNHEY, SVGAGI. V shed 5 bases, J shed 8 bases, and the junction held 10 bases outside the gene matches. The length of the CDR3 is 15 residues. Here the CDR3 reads CASSKRDRGMRGYTF. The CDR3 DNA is TGTGCCAGCAGTAAACGGGACAGGGGGATGAGAGGCTACACCTTC.

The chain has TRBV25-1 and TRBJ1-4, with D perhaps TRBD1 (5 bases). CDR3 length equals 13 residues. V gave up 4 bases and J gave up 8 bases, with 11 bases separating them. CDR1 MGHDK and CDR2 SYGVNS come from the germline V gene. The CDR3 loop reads CASSARGGEKLFF. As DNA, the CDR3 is TGTGCCAGCAGTGCTCGGGGGGGGGAAAAACTGTTTTTT.

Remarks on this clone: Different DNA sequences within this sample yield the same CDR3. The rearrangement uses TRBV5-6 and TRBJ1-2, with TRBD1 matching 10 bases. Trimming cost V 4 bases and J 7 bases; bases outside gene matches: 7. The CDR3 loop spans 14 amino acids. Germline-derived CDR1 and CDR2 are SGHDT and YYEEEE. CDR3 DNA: TGTGCCAGCAGCCCCGGACAGGGGGTAGGTGGCTACACCTTC. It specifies CASSPGQGVGGYTF.

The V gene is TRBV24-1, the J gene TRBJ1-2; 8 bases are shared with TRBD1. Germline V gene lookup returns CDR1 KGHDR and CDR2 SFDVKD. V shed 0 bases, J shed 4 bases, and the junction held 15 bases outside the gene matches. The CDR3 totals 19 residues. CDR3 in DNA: TGTGCCACCAGTGATTTGTATGGGACAGGCAACCTAATAGGCTATGGCTACACCTTC. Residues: CATSDLYGTGNLIGYGYTF.

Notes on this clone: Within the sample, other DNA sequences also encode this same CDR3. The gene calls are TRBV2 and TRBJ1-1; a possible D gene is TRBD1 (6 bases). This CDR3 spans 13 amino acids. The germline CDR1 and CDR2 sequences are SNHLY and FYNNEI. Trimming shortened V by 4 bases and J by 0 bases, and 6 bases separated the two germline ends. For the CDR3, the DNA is TGTGCCAGCAGTGGGACAGTGAACACTGAAGCTTTCTTT. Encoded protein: CASSGTVNTEAFF.

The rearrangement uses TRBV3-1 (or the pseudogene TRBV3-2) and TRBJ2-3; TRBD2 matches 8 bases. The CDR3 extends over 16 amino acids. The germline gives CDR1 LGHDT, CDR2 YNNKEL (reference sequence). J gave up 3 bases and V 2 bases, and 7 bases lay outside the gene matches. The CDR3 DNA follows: TGTGCCAGCAGCCAAATGGGACTAGGGTCGACAGATACGCAGTATTTT. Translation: CASSQMGLGSTDTQYF.

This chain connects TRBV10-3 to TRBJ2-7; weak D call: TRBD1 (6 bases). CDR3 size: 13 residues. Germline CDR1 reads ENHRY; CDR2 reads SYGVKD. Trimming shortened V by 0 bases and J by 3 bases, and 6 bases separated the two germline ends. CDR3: CAISESDSYEQYF. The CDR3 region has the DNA TGTGCCATCAGTGAGTCGGACAGCTACGAGCAGTACTTC.

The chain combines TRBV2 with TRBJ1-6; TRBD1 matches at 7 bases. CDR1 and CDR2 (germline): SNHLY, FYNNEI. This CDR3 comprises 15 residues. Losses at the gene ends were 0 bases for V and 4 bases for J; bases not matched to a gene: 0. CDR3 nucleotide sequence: TGTGCCAGCAGTGAAGCCAGGGGGTATAATTCACCCCTCCACTTT. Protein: CASSEARGYNSPLHF.

CDR3 nucleotide sequence: TGTGCCAGCAGCTGCGGACAGGGGCGTCGTGAAAAACTGTTTTTT. Its translation: CASSCGQGRREKLFF. The chain couples TRBV7-7 to TRBJ1-4; 9 nucleotides match TRBD1. Germline CDR1 and CDR2: SSHAT and FNYEAQ (reference sequence). The trim removed 4 bases at V and 7 bases at J, leaving 7 bases unmatched. This CDR3 is built from 15 residues.

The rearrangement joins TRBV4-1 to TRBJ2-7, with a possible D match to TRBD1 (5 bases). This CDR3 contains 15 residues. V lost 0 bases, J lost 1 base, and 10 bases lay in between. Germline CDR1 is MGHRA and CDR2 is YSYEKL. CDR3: CASSQDSAGSYEQYF. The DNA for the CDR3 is TGCGCCAGCAGCCAAGATTCGGCAGGGTCCTACGAGCAGTACTTC.

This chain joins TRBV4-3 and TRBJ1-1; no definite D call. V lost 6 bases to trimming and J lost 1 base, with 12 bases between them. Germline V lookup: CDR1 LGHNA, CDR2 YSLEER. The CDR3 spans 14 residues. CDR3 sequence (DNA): TGCGCCAGCAGTGACCAGGTAGGGAACACTGAAGCTTTCTTT. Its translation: CASSDQVGNTEAFF.

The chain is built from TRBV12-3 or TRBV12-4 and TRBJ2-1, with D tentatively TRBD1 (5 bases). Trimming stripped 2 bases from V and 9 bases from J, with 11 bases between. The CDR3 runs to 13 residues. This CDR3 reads CASSLNRPGEQFF. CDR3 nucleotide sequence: TGTGCCAGCAGTTTAAACAGGCCGGGTGAGCAGTTCTTC.

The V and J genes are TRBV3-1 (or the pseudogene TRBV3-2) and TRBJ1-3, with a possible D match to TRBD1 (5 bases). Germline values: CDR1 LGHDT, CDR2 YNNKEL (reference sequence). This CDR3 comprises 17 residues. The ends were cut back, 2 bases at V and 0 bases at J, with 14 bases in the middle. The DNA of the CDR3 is TGTGCCAGCAGCCAACACAGGAAAGGCCTCTCTGGAAACACCATATATTTT. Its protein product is CASSQHRKGLSGNTIYF.